A selection of T cell receptor beta chains follows, all from one sample in a study of OX40 agonist ivuxolimab in advanced cancers. Clones were sequenced by immunoSEQ multiplex PCR, and TCRdb holds only the in-frame ones, with some missing. The table records about 53,000 clones, approximately 84% of them present only once. Sequences were derived from CD4+ or CD8+ T cells sorted from blood, sampled in a trial of the OX40 agonist ivuxolimab. All receptors come from an adult with an advanced solid tumor such as melanoma, head and neck, liver or kidney cancer. Each CDR3 is given with its conserved first and last residue. D genes are given only for firm matches. Clone size is not always given. Where it is, it says once, few, many or a class for expanded clones.

j_gene: TRBJ1-6; d_gene: .; v_gene: TRBV6-1; abundance: .; CDR3aa: CASSGQVRNNSPLHF; CDR3nt: TGTGCCAGCAGTGGACAGGTGCGGAATAATTCACCCCTCCACTTT
j_gene: TRBJ1-2; d_gene: .; v_gene: TRBV2; abundance: few; CDR3aa: CASSLSLPGEGYTF; CDR3nt: TGTGCCAGCAGCTTGAGCCTACCTGGGGAGGGCTACACCTTC
j_gene: TRBJ2-1; d_gene: TRBD1; v_gene: TRBV2; abundance: .; CDR3aa: CASNERDRSGVEQFF; CDR3nt: TGTGCCAGCAACGAAAGGGACAGGTCCGGAGTTGAGCAGTTCTTC
j_gene: TRBJ1-2; d_gene: .; v_gene: TRBV28; abundance: few; CDR3aa: CASSLPDPNYGYTF; CDR3nt: TGTGCCAGCAGTTTGCCAGACCCTAACTATGGCTACACCTTC
j_gene: TRBJ2-1; d_gene: .; v_gene: TRBV6-1; abundance: .; CDR3aa: CASSELGSYNEQFF; CDR3nt: TGTGCCAGCAGTGAACTGGGCTCCTACAATGAGCAGTTCTTC
j_gene: TRBJ2-1; d_gene: TRBD1; v_gene: TRBV4-2; abundance: .; CDR3aa: CASSQDVAGTGLFF; CDR3nt: TGTGCCAGCAGCCAAGATGTCGCTGGGACAGGGCTATTCTTC
j_gene: TRBJ2-7; d_gene: .; v_gene: TRBV19; abundance: .; CDR3aa: CASSIERSASYEQYF; CDR3nt: TGTGCCAGTAGTATAGAGCGGAGCGCATCCTACGAGCAGTACTTC
j_gene: TRBJ2-1; d_gene: .; v_gene: TRBV5-1; abundance: .; CDR3aa: CASRYTNNEQFF; CDR3nt: TGCGCCAGCAGGTACACTAACAATGAGCAGTTCTTC
j_gene: TRBJ2-5; d_gene: TRBD2; v_gene: TRBV5-1; abundance: .; CDR3aa: CASSRAGGPRETQYF; CDR3nt: TGCGCCAGCAGCAGGGCGGGAGGGCCGCGAGAGACCCAGTACTTC
j_gene: TRBJ1-4; d_gene: TRBD1; v_gene: TRBV11-2; abundance: .; CDR3aa: CASSLGDRMAEKLFF; CDR3nt: TGTGCCAGCAGCTTGGGGGACAGGATGGCTGAAAAACTGTTTTTT